This T cell receptor beta chain was captured in a study of blood T cell repertoires in COVID-19. The wider study: Whether acute or convalescent, the COVID-19 samples came from the United States, Italy and Spain.

Authors' processing steps: Reference gene primers were amplified, and this amplification served to estimate nucleated cell counts. Only in-frame clones appear in the TCRdb table, and some are missing; sequencing was by immunoSEQ multiplex PCR. V, J and clone size are taken as reported in that table, and D and trimming were inferred from the DNA itself. The data hold fewer than 300,000 clones, with approximately 80% observed a single time. The CDR3 totals 19 residues. The germline CDR1 and CDR2 sequences are SGHVS and FNYEAQ. With V trimmed by 5 bases and J by 0 bases, 15 bases remained unmatched. V is TRBV7-6 and J is TRBJ2-3; 9 bases map to TRBD2. Source material: peripheral blood. The origin of this receptor is a woman aged 55-69 years with active or convalescent COVID-19. The CDR3 region is CASSPGRLAGTTSTDTQYF. The CDR3 region has the DNA TGTGCCAGCAGCCCAGGGCGGCTAGCGGGGACTACTAGCACAGATACGCAGTATTTT.